The 16 T cell receptor beta chains below come from one sample, sequenced in a study of T cell repertoires in cytomegalovirus infection. In TCRdb, the reads were re-called with MiXCR into one record per CDR3 protein. The sample contains more than 150,000 distinct CDR3 sequences, about 21% of which appear only once. Sequences were obtained from PBMCs. All receptors come from a human donor in good health (CMV status not recorded). Some clones in this sample may be carry-over from other donors' samples.

J is TRBJ1-1 and V is TRBV11-2; D remains unclear. Looked up from germline, CDR1 is SGHAT and CDR2 is FQNNGV. V lost 6 bases, J lost 5 bases, and 13 bases lay in between. The CDR3 is 13 amino acids. The CDR3 is CASSLNGETEAFF. The DNA for the CDR3 is TGTGCCAGCAGTCTAAACGGGGAAACTGAAGCTTTCTTT.

The chain has TRBV29-1 and TRBJ2-5; TRBD2 aligns across 8 bases. The ends lost 1 base at V and 4 bases at J; junction bases unmatched: 5. This CDR3 has 14 amino acids. Germline V gene sequence: CDR1 SQVTM, CDR2 ANQGSEA. Here the CDR3 DNA reads TGCAGCGTTGAAGCGGGAGGGCTTGGAGAGACCCAGTACTTC. Translating it yields CSVEAGGLGETQYF.

The sample holds many counts of this clonotype. V gene TRBV7-2 combines with J gene TRBJ2-7, with D unclear. The V gene's germline CDR1 is SGHTA and CDR2 FQGNSA. Trimming removed 9 bases from V and 0 bases from J, with 12 bases in between. This CDR3 has 13 amino acids. The CDR3, as DNA: TGTGCCAGTAAACAGACAACCTCCTACGAGCAGTACTTC. Amino acids: CASKQTTSYEQYF.

A word on this clonotype: Possible read error: a much larger clone is one base away. The chain employs TRBV7-6 and TRBJ2-7; no reliable D call. The germline V gene has CDR1 SGHVS and CDR2 FNYEAQ. CDR3 size: 16 residues. CDR3 loop: CASSLVLGQSSDEEYF. The DNA for the CDR3 is TGTGCCAGCAGCTTAGTTCTAGGTCAGTCGAGTGACGAGGAGTACTTC. The full variable domain, its missing parts supplied by reference TRBV7-6 and TRBJ2-7, is GAGVSQSPRYKVTKRGQDVALRCDPISGHVSLYWYRQALGQGPEFLTYFNYEAQQDKSGLPNDRFSAERPEGSISTLTIQRTEQRDSAMYRCASSLVLGQSSDEEYFGPGTRLTVT.

The table lists this clonotype with a few counts. V usage is TRBV6-2 or TRBV6-3 and J usage is TRBJ2-3; 12 positions agree with TRBD2. The CDR3 has 17 amino acids. Trimming cost V 5 bases and J 2 bases; bases outside gene matches: 8. CDR1 is MNHEY, CDR2 SVGEGT, per germline. CDR3 region: CASSPPGLAGFTDTQYF. CDR3 sequence (DNA): TGTGCCAGCAGTCCGCCTGGACTAGCGGGGTTCACAGATACGCAGTATTTT.

This clonotype came up many times. The rearrangement joins TRBV24-1 to TRBJ2-1; 7 nucleotides line up with TRBD2. Trimming at V came to 3 bases and at J to 7 bases, leaving 8 bases not matched to a gene. This CDR3 comprises 15 residues. The germline gives CDR1 KGHDR, CDR2 SFDVKD. The CDR3 reads CATSDPGLGGNEQFF. CDR3 DNA: TGTGCCACCAGTGATCCCGGACTAGGCGGGAATGAGCAGTTCTTC.

Points on this clonotype: Given the absence of the conserved phenylalanine or tryptophan at the CDR3 end, a read error is likely. V gene TRBV14 combines with J gene TRBJ1-2; 8 bases map to TRBD1. The CDR3 loop spans 15 amino acids. Germline assignment: CDR1 SGHDN and CDR2 FVKESK. V was pared by 0 bases and J by 4 bases, with 4 bases of the junction left unmatched. The CDR3 region is CASSQDLDRGYGYTL. The CDR3 nucleotides read TGTGCCAGCAGCCAAGATCTCGACAGGGGCTATGGCTACACCTTG.

This clonotype was recorded a few times. The chain couples TRBV12-3 or TRBV12-4 to TRBJ2-1, with 8 positions matching TRBD1. The CDR3 has 15 amino acids. V trimming: 4 bases; J trimming: 6 bases; junction bases outside the gene matches: 8. As DNA, the CDR3 is TGTGCCAGCAGTTCCCCTGACAGGGGTATCAATGAGCAGTTCTTC. The encoded protein is CASSSPDRGINEQFF.

This clonotype was picked up many times. This chain uses TRBV7-2 with TRBJ2-3; D gene uncertain. V dropped 1 base and J dropped 3 bases, with 17 bases sitting between them. There are 17 residues in the CDR3. Germline CDR1 and CDR2: SGHTA and FQGNSA. The CDR3 DNA reads as TGTGCCAGCAGCTTAGATCCGGGTGGATTTCCAACAGATACGCAGTATTTT. Protein: CASSLDPGGFPTDTQYF.

In its sample, this clonotype was seen many times. The genes are TRBV6-1 and TRBJ1-4; D may be TRBD1 (6 bases). Trimming took off 6 bases at V and 7 bases at J, with 21 bases between the two ends. The CDR3 consists of 16 residues. Germline-derived CDR1 and CDR2 are MNHNS and SASEGT. CDR3 sequence: CASRDRQAMLAEKLFF. CDR3 coding DNA: TGTGCCAGCAGGGATCGACAGGCCATGTTGGCTGAAAAACTGTTTTTT.

The chain recombines TRBV14 with TRBJ2-1, with 14 bases identical to TRBD2. The CDR3 covers 16 residues. Per the germline V gene, CDR1 is SGHDN and CDR2 is FVKESK. V was clipped by 4 bases and J by 9 bases; unmatched bases: 8. The CDR3 protein is CASSPWTSGRFAEQFF. As DNA, the CDR3 is TGTGCCAGCAGCCCGTGGACTAGCGGGAGGTTTGCTGAGCAGTTCTTC. Combining the CDR3 with reference TRBV14 and TRBJ2-1 gives the whole variable domain EAGVTQFPSHSVIEKGQTVTLRCDPISGHDNLYWYRRVMGKEIKFLLHFVKESKQDESGMPNNRFLAERTGGTYSTLKVQPAELEDSGVYFCASSPWTSGRFAEQFFGPGTRLTVL.

A few counts support this clonotype. The chain recombines TRBV7-3 with TRBJ2-1, with D maybe TRBD1 (5 bases). Germline loops: CDR1 SGHTA, CDR2 FQGTGA. The ends were cut back, 2 bases at V and 4 bases at J, with 12 bases in the middle. This CDR3 is built from 15 residues. The CDR3 region has the DNA TGTGCCAGCAGCTTAGGGGCGAGTTTATACAATGAGCAGTTCTTC. It translates to CASSLGASLYNEQFF.

This clonotype was detected once. This clone may be a read error of a much larger clone one base away. The chain combines TRBV12-3 or TRBV12-4 with TRBJ1-2; TRBD1 might be the D (5 bases). CDR3 length equals 14 residues. V shed 6 bases and J shed 4 bases, with 15 bases lying between them. The CDR3 here is CASRSEQERYGYTF. The CDR3 coding sequence is TGTGCCAGCAGGTCGGAACAGGAGCGCTATGGCTACACCTTC.

The rearrangement joins TRBV6-8 to TRBJ1-2, with 8 bases matching TRBD1. This CDR3 contains 14 residues. From germline, CDR1 is MNHGY and CDR2 SAAAGT. V shed 4 bases and J 7 bases; nucleotides not matched to a gene: 8. The CDR3 nucleotides are TGTGCCAGCAGTTCCCCTGGACAGGGTTCTGGCTACACCTTC. Protein sequence: CASSSPGQGSGYTF.

This clonotype was found a few times. Given a much more abundant clone one base away, this may be a read error. This chain connects TRBV7-3 to TRBJ2-3, with 7 bases that match TRBD1. Germline V gene data show CDR1 as SGHTA and CDR2 as FQGTGA. CDR3 length: 16 residues. The CDR3 here is CANSPHDRAGTDTQYF. The CDR3 region has the DNA TGTGCCAACAGCCCACACGACAGGGCCGGGACAGATACGCAGTATTTT.

This clonotype was counted only a few times. The rearrangement joins TRBV28 to TRBJ1-6; D unclear. The germline V and J ends were trimmed by 3 bases and 15 bases, with 9 bases remaining between them. This CDR3 has 11 residues. Germline CDR1 and CDR2: MDHEN and SYDVKM. As DNA, the CDR3 is TGTGCCAGCAGTTTCAAAGGGCTCCTCCACTTT. Translated: CASSFKGLLHF.